Included here is one TCR beta chain sequence, with context. Its antigen remains unknown. This sample was taken from a study of T cells in localized non-small cell lung cancer. Study observations and caveats: A raised T cell density in blood coincided with lengthier overall survival. Median 57 top-100 tumor clones were shared with paired adjacent lung.

TCRdb keeps only in-frame clones here, not all; method: immunoSEQ multiplex PCR. This table has about 47,000 clones, around 83% appearing once. The sample was PBMCs, taken before any cancer treatment. The clonotype originates from a man aged 40 to 69 with stage II lung adenocarcinoma.

The CDR3: CASSFREPRGYTF. The CDR3 nucleotides read TGCGCCAGCAGCTTTAGGGAGCCCAGGGGCTACACCTTC. The chain recombines TRBV5-1 with TRBJ1-2, with D unresolved. Per the germline V gene, CDR1 is SGHRS and CDR2 is YFSETQ. The CDR3 contains 13 residues. V lost 2 bases, J lost 8 bases, and 13 bases lay in between.